The 18 T cell receptor beta chains listed next were all sequenced from one sample in a study of human T cells and chemical hapten exposure. TCRdb reprocessed the RACE reads with MiXCR, giving one entry per CDR3 protein. The sample lists about 380,000 distinct CDR3 sequences, approximately 5.1% occurring once. Indicated time point: patch test 1, 2 weeks after DPC sensitization. The treatment was: therapeutic diphenylcyclopropenone sensitization with weekly scalp DPC. Material: whole blood, obtained in connection with sensitization to the hapten diphenylcyclopropenone (DPC). All receptors come from a woman aged 45-60 years with alopecia areata. Some clones in this sample may be carry-over from other donors' samples.

This clonotype has a handful of counts. The CDR3 spells CASSLARPPNTEAFF. As DNA, the CDR3 is TGTGCCAGCAGCTTAGCGCGGCCCCCTAACACTGAAGCTTTCTTT. This chain joins TRBV7-9 and TRBJ1-1, with D uncertain. The V and J ends lost 0 bases and 2 bases respectively, with 10 bases between them. The germline CDR1 and CDR2 sequences are SEHNR and FQNEAQ (reference sequence). This CDR3 is built from 15 residues. The variable domain in full, completed from reference TRBV7-9 and TRBJ1-1, reads DTGVSQNPRHKITKRGQNVTFRCDPISEHNRLYWYRQTLGQGPEFLTYFQNEAQLEKSRLLSDRFSAERPKGSFSTLEIQRTEQGDSAMYLCASSLARPPNTEAFFGQGTRLTVV.

CDR3 DNA sequence: TGCAGTGCTAGCGACAGGGGCGCTGAAGCTTTCTTT. Translated: CSASDRGAEAFF. The chain links TRBV20-1 to TRBJ1-1; 8 bases agree with TRBD1. This CDR3 contains 12 residues. Germline CDR1 DFQATT, CDR2 SNEGSKA (reference sequence). The V and J ends lost 3 bases and 6 bases, in that order; junction bases with no gene match: 3.

This clonotype was seen many times. The genes are TRBV3-1 and TRBJ2-7; D is possibly TRBD2 (5 bases). V lost 0 bases and J lost 7, with 16 bases in between. Germline V gene lookup returns CDR1 LGHDT and CDR2 YNNKEL (reference sequence). This CDR3 is built from 15 residues. In DNA, the CDR3 is TGTGCCAGCAGCCAAGACGCGGCGGGTCTCGGGGAGCAGTACTTC. Translated: CASSQDAAGLGEQYF.

This clonotype was counted many times. This rearrangement joins TRBV20-1 to TRBJ1-5; D is unclear. Per germline, CDR1 DFQATT and CDR2 SNEGSKA (reference sequence). This CDR3 comprises 12 residues. The V end was cut by 5 bases, the J end by 2 bases, with 7 bases between. CDR3 bases: TGCAGTGCTCTCGTGCGCAATCAGCCCCAGCATTTT. Protein sequence: CSALVRNQPQHF.

In its sample, this clonotype was seen many times. The V call is TRBV2, the J call TRBJ2-4; 9 bases are shared with TRBD2. The CDR3 is 19 amino acids. V trimming: 3 bases; J trimming: 0 bases; junction bases outside the gene matches: 12. CDR1 and CDR2 from the germline V gene are SNHLY and FYNNEI. CDR3 loop: CASSDPPSGGPLAKNIQYF. For the CDR3, the DNA is TGTGCCAGCAGTGACCCCCCAAGCGGGGGGCCCCTAGCCAAAAACATTCAGTACTTC.

In its sample, this clonotype was seen many times. The chain carries TRBV12-3 or TRBV12-4 and TRBJ2-3; D might be TRBD1 (5 bases). Trimming pared 0 bases from V and 11 bases from J, leaving 12 bases between. The CDR3 has 13 residues. CDR3 residues: CASSLAGHSWQYF. CDR3 bases: TGTGCCAGCAGTTTAGCAGGACATAGTTGGCAGTATTTT.

This clonotype was counted a few times. This sequence joins TRBV20-1 and TRBJ2-1; 9 nucleotides line up with TRBD2. The CDR3 totals 14 residues. J was trimmed by 3 bases and V by 1 base; bases with no gene match: 1. Germline V gene sequence: CDR1 DFQATT, CDR2 SNEGSKA (reference sequence). CDR3 sequence: CSARGRGGYNEQFF. The CDR3 DNA follows: TGCAGTGCTAGAGGGCGGGGGGGCTACAATGAGCAGTTCTTC.

This clonotype was detected ten times or more. The chain has TRBV5-5 and TRBJ2-3; D is unclear. CDR1 is SGHKS, CDR2 YYEKEE, per germline (reference sequence). The CDR3 covers 14 residues. Trimming removed 0 bases at V and 3 bases at J, with 8 bases between. The CDR3 sequence: CASSLALATDTQYF. The DNA for the CDR3 is TGTGCCAGCAGCTTGGCTCTGGCAACAGATACGCAGTATTTT.

This clonotype was recorded at least ten times. The V gene is TRBV5-6, the J gene TRBJ1-6; D is possibly TRBD1 (5 bases). CDR3 length equals 13 residues. In germline, CDR1 is SGHDT, CDR2 YYEEEE. Trimming stripped 3 bases from V and 8 bases from J, with 9 bases between. DNA for the CDR3: TGTGCCAGCAGCTCCACGACAGATTCACCCCTCCACTTT. Amino acid sequence: CASSSTTDSPLHF.

This clonotype was detected only a few times. The chain carries TRBV7-9 and TRBJ2-2, with D unclear. There are 13 residues in the CDR3. V lost 1 base and J 6 bases, leaving 6 bases between the germline ends. Germline CDR1 and CDR2: SEHNR and FQNEAQ (reference sequence). The CDR3 here is CASSLVEPGELFF. The CDR3 DNA reads as TGTGCCAGCAGCTTAGTGGAACCCGGGGAGCTGTTTTTT.

This clonotype has at least ten counts. The rearrangement joins TRBV29-1 to TRBJ1-2; D possibly corresponds to TRBD1 (6 bases). Trimming took 5 bases from V and 7 from J, leaving 17 bases between them. This CDR3 is 13 amino acids long. CDR1 is SQVTM, CDR2 ANQGSEA, per germline. The CDR3 spells CSVPYSGHPGYTF. The CDR3 DNA sequence: TGCAGCGTTCCTTACTCGGGACACCCTGGCTACACCTTC.

Many counts were recorded for this clonotype. The chain joins TRBV29-1 to TRBJ2-7; 8 nucleotides line up with TRBD1. V shed 3 bases, J shed 4 bases, and the junction held 2 bases outside the gene matches. The CDR3 has 12 residues. Germline V gene sequence: CDR1 SQVTM, CDR2 ANQGSEA. The CDR3 sequence: CSVETGAYEQYF. Written as DNA, the CDR3 is TGCAGCGTTGAGACAGGGGCGTACGAGCAGTACTTC.

This clonotype appeared many times. The V and J genes are TRBV29-1 and TRBJ1-1, with a weak D call TRBD1 (5 bases). The CDR3 spans 11 residues. The ends were cut back, 5 bases at V and 6 bases at J, with 10 bases in the middle. Germline V gives CDR1 SQVTM, CDR2 ANQGSEA. Here the CDR3 DNA reads TGCAGCGTTAGGGGTGACCCTGAAGCTTTCTTT. Amino acid sequence: CSVRGDPEAFF. The full variable domain, its missing parts supplied by reference TRBV29-1 and TRBJ1-1, is SAVISQKPSRDICQRGTSLTIQCQVDSQVTMMFWYRQQPGQSLTLIATANQGSEATYESGFVIDKFPISRPNLTFSTLTVSNMSPEDSSIYLCSVRGDPEAFFGQGTRLTVV.

This clonotype was seen ten or more times. This chain connects TRBV29-1 to TRBJ2-1, with a possible D match to TRBD1 (6 bases). The CDR3 has 14 residues. The ends were cut back, 6 bases at V and 6 bases at J, with 18 bases in the middle. CDR1 is SQVTM, CDR2 ANQGSEA, per germline. DNA of the CDR3: TGCAGCGTCGCCAACAGGGTAGAGGTCAATGAGCAGTTCTTC. Translation gives CSVANRVEVNEQFF.

This clonotype was picked up many times. This chain links TRBV6-1 with TRBJ1-4, with TRBD1 as a possible D gene (6 bases). Germline loops: CDR1 MNHNS, CDR2 SASEGT. V was clipped by 1 base and J by 8 bases, with 14 bases between them. The CDR3 extends over 15 amino acids. In DNA, the CDR3 is TGTGCCAGCAGTGAAGTTGGGGGGCTGGAGGAAAAACTGTTTTTT. The encoded protein is CASSEVGGLEEKLFF.

This clonotype was detected many times. This chain joins TRBV28 and TRBJ2-7; 7 positions match TRBD2. From germline, CDR1 is MDHEN and CDR2 SYDVKM. V lost 5 bases, J lost 7 bases, and 8 bases stayed unmatched. CDR3 length: 13 amino acids. The CDR3 nucleotides are TGTGCCAGCAGTCTAGCGGTGGCAAGGGAGCAGTACTTC. Translation: CASSLAVAREQYF.

This clonotype was seen only a few times. The rearrangement links TRBV5-1 to TRBJ2-1; D call uncertain. CDR3 length equals 14 residues. V was clipped by 4 bases and J by 0 bases, with 8 bases between them. Germline loops: CDR1 SGHRS, CDR2 YFSETQ. CDR3 amino acids: CASSDPGSYNEQFF. CDR3 nucleotide sequence: TGCGCCAGCAGCGATCCGGGCTCCTACAATGAGCAGTTCTTC.

In its sample, this clonotype was seen a few times. V and J are TRBV20-1 and TRBJ2-1, with 13 bases lining up with TRBD2. V was clipped by 5 bases and J by 15 bases; unmatched bases: 7. The CDR3 extends over 12 amino acids. Germline CDR1 and CDR2: DFQATT and SNEGSKA (reference sequence). CDR3 sequence reads: CSASGLAGVRFF. CDR3 sequence (DNA): TGCAGTGCTTCCGGACTAGCGGGAGTTCGGTTCTTC.